This TCR beta chain comes out of a study of blood T cell repertoires in COVID-19. Study-level information: Samples representing acute and convalescent COVID-19 were sourced from the United States, Italy and Spain. PBMCs, B-cell-depleted T cells, or T cells were the source of the cDNA or gDNA that made up the material.

This CDR3 has 17 residues. CDR1 is MNHEY, CDR2 SVGEGT, per germline. V shed 1 base, J shed 4 bases, and the junction held 10 bases outside the gene matches. As processed by the authors: Reference gene primers were amplified, and this amplification served to estimate nucleated cell counts. Profiling relied on immunoSEQ multiplex PCR, and the TCRdb table lists in-frame clones only, not all of them. The V and J calls and clone size are taken from that table; D and trimming were inferred from the DNA. The data hold 72,000 or so clones, with around 80% observed a single time. The chain uses TRBV6-2 or TRBV6-3 and TRBJ2-7, with 10 bases lining up with TRBD1. This sequence was found in a man between 65 and 85 years old who had recovered from COVID-19. Sequencing input: peripheral blood. For the CDR3, the DNA is TGTGCCAGCAGTTACTTGCTGCGGGACAGGGGATTTTACGAGCAGTACTTC. Its protein is CASSYLLRDRGFYEQYF.